This T cell receptor beta chain came from a study of blood T cell repertoires in COVID-19. Study-wide background: T cells, B-cell-depleted T cells, or PBMCs provided the cDNA or gDNA that served as material.

Sequencing used immunoSEQ multiplex PCR; TCRdb keeps in-frame clones, though not all of them. The sample contains 150,000 or so clones, about nine tenths of which appear only once. Note on this clone: This clone may be a read error of a much larger clone one base away. The sample contains more than one DNA sequence encoding this CDR3.

The germline V gene encodes CDR1 SQVTM and CDR2 ANQGSEA. CDR3 size: 14 residues. The source of this sequence is an older woman with COVID-19, enrolled during active disease. Sequencing was carried out using peripheral blood. The gene calls are TRBV29-1 and TRBJ2-5, with 8 bases aligning to TRBD2. This CDR3 reads CRVGGPGGGETQYF. CDR3 DNA: TGCAGGGTTGGGGGACCGGGGGGGGGAGAGACCCAGTACTTC.